This TCR beta chain was found in a study of early T cells in non-severe SARS-CoV-2 infection (dated by TCRdb to about 2021). General notes on the study: TCR sequencing used bulk RNA from unsorted whole blood, so alpha and beta chains could not be paired.

This clonotype has a handful of counts. No cognate antigen has been identified for it. No much larger clone is present one base from it, and per-base qualities are unavailable. This was a case-control study nested in a cohort of healthcare workers in London, UK, who had nasopharyngeal swab PCR tests and blood samples taken every week. Healthcare workers were recruited between 23 and 31 March 2020, during the week of the UK lockdown, and were followed weekly for up to roughly 15 weeks. The library was prepared using 5' RACE. These reads were obtained on a NextSeq 500. In the TCR library protocol, unique molecular identifiers were attached to individual cDNA molecules to correct for PCR bias and sequencing error. Both TCR alpha and beta chains were sequenced, and tight co-correlation was observed between alpha and beta sequence abundances in each sample. The original pipeline was this. Decombinator V4 was used to annotate the V gene, J gene and CDR3 of the TCR sequences. TCRs were defined as expanded if a significant change between any two time points was detected under a Poisson model with p below 0.0001. TCR abundances were normalised to the total number of TCRs sequenced per sample and expressed as counts per million. MAIT TCRs were defined by TRAV1-2 paired with TRAJ12, TRAJ20 or TRAJ33, and iNKT TCRs by TRAV10 paired with TRAJ18. VDJdb, accessed 1 November 2021, was searched for CMV, EBV and SARS-CoV-2 annotated TCRs, with TCRs annotated for multiple antigens excluded. In-frame beta chains were kept once TCRdb had trimmed the public reads at Q25 with fastp and called clones with MiXCR. Rows with one shared CDR3 protein collapse into an entry with the most common genes and DNA. TCRdb assigned the V and J calls; the authors' analysis was not used. The sample data list over 45,000 distinct CDR3 sequences, and 8% to 11% of these were observed just once. The ten largest clones take up 6% to 8% of the sample.

CDR1 and CDR2, looked up from the germline V gene, are MNHEY and SVGEGT. The CDR3 sequence holds 17 residues, the cysteine and phenylalanine included. Just CDR3 DNA is preserved here, 51 bases in frame from base 1. Trimming accounts for 2 bases at V and 4 bases at J, while the number of junction bases matched to no gene is 13. Results the study describes overall, beyond this receptor: Matching against VDJdb was skewed toward anti-spike CD8 responses, likely underestimated virus-specific expansions, and missed private and CD4 specificities.

The specimen sequenced was whole blood. The receptor was isolated from an adult who was a healthcare worker with PCR-confirmed SARS-CoV-2 infection or an uninfected control (not recorded which). The V and J genes are TRBV6-2 or TRBV6-3 and TRBJ2-7; 8 bases in between match TRBD2. The CDR3 protein sequence reads: CASSYPGGLGPNYEQYF. The nucleotides read TGTGCCAGCAGTTACCCGGGAGGGCTTGGCCCCAATTACGAGCAGTACTTC.